The 18 T cell receptor beta chains reported below all come from one sample, sequenced in a study of regulatory T cells in long-lasting Graves disease (dated by TCRdb to the early 2020s). This sample's time point label indicates: newly diagnosed GD, antithyroid drugs for less than 3 months. For both TCR sequencing and RNA sequencing, RNA was extracted from PBMCs in TRIzol. The library was made by multiplex PCR. The sequencer listed for this sample is Illumina HiSeq 4000. To build TCR beta libraries, CDR3 regions were amplified by Arm-PCR using iRepertoire HTBI primers. In-frame beta chains were kept once TCRdb had trimmed the public reads at Q25 with fastp and called clones with MiXCR. Rows with a matching CDR3 protein are joined into one entry that keeps the most common DNA and genes. This sample comprises a few hundred thousand distinct CDR3 sequences, approximately 13% of them detected only once. Clones ranked in the top ten supply roughly a tenth of the sample.

The same sample was also studied in work on T cells in Graves' hyperthyroidism and ophthalmopathy.

The material was peripheral blood mononuclear cells (PBMCs), obtained at new diagnosis, from a patient treated with antithyroid drugs. The receptors shown here come from a man aged 30 to 39 with Graves disease. Donor details come from another sample of the same person, matched by shared clones.

The V call is TRBV20-1, the J call TRBJ2-5; D may be TRBD2 (5 bases). Germline V gene sequence: CDR1 DFQATT, CDR2 SNEGSKA (reference sequence). CDR3 size: 13 residues. V lost 1 base and J 2 bases, leaving 8 bases between the germline ends. The DNA for the CDR3 is TGCAGTGCTAGAGCGGGGAGACAAGAGACCCAGTACTTC. Protein product: CSARAGRQETQYF.

This clonotype was seen only once. This chain connects TRBV5-1 to TRBJ2-7; possible D gene TRBD2, 7 bases. CDR3 length: 13 residues. Germline lookup yields CDR1 SGHRS and CDR2 YFSETQ. V was clipped by 3 bases and J by 6 bases, with 13 bases between them. DNA for the CDR3: TGCGCCAGCAGCTGGGGAGGGGGAGGCGAGCAGTACTTC. Translation gives CASSWGGGGEQYF.

V and J are TRBV20-1 and TRBJ1-1, with D uncertain. The CDR3 consists of 12 residues. Germline assignment: CDR1 DFQATT and CDR2 SNEGSKA (reference sequence). V gave up 5 bases and J gave up 2 bases, with 9 bases separating them. Here the CDR3 reads CSAPLRNTEAFF. CDR3 sequence (DNA): TGCAGTGCTCCCCTCCGAAACACTGAAGCTTTCTTT.

This clonotype has at least ten counts. This chain links TRBV10-3 with TRBJ2-7, with D possibly matching TRBD2 (6 bases). V gave up 6 bases and J gave up 0 bases, with 18 bases separating them. This CDR3 region has 16 residues. Germline values: CDR1 ENHRY, CDR2 SYGVKD. This chain's CDR3 is CAIRPGVAARSYEQYF. DNA for the CDR3: TGTGCCATCAGGCCGGGAGTCGCGGCTCGCTCCTACGAGCAGTACTTC.

This clonotype was counted at least ten times. The V call is TRBV7-9, the J call TRBJ1-1, with D perhaps matching TRBD1 (6 bases). The germline V and J ends were trimmed by 1 base and 4 bases, with 13 bases remaining between them. Germline lookup yields CDR1 SEHNR and CDR2 FQNEAQ (reference sequence). The CDR3 is made up of 15 amino acids. CDR3 nucleotides: TGTGCCAGCAGCTTAGTTACAGGGAGGAGCACTGAAGCTTTCTTT. Protein: CASSLVTGRSTEAFF.

Comments on this clonotype: With a much larger clone just one base away, this may be a read error. The chain recombines TRBV5-1 with TRBJ2-7; a weak D match, TRBD1 (6 bases). Germline V gives CDR1 SGHRS, CDR2 YFSETQ. The CDR3 sequence is 13 residues long. CDR3 sequence reads: CASNLHRADEQYF. The CDR3 DNA reads TGCGCCAGCAACTTGCACAGGGCTGACGAGCAGTACTTC.

In its sample, this clonotype was seen once. The V call is TRBV12-3 or TRBV12-4, the J call TRBJ2-1; D unresolved. The CDR3 is 15 residues long. The V and J ends lost 6 bases and 6 bases respectively, with 18 bases between them. The CDR3 DNA reads TGTGCCAGCAGCCAAGTCGTAGTAAAGGGCAATGAGCAGTTCTTC. Amino acids: CASSQVVVKGNEQFF.

This clonotype was found many times. This chain uses TRBV20-1 with TRBJ2-5; D gene unclear. The CDR3 has 13 amino acids. The germline V gene encodes CDR1 DFQATT and CDR2 SNEGSKA (reference sequence). Trimming stripped 0 bases from V and 5 bases from J, with 10 bases between. Here the CDR3 reads CSAREPLLETQYF. The CDR3 DNA follows: TGCAGTGCTAGAGAGCCTCTTTTGGAGACCCAGTACTTC.

This clonotype has more than one count but fewer than ten. The CDR3 sequence: CASSSWWDRGGNQPQHF. The CDR3 DNA reads TGTGCCAGCAGTAGCTGGTGGGACAGGGGCGGCAATCAGCCCCAGCATTTT. The chain joins TRBV6-2 or TRBV6-3 to TRBJ1-5, with 10 bases matching TRBD1. The CDR3 has 17 residues. The V and J ends lost 5 bases and 2 bases, in that order; junction bases with no gene match: 9. Per the germline V gene, CDR1 is MNHEY and CDR2 is SVGEGT.

Many counts were recorded for this clonotype. J is TRBJ2-5 and V is TRBV12-3 or TRBV12-4; 11 bases are a match to TRBD2. After removal of 2 bases from V and 5 bases from J, the junction contained 4 bases not matched to a gene. The CDR3 contains 15 residues. The CDR3 region has the DNA TGTGCCAGCAGTTTAATTCCTAGCGGGAGGGAGACCCAGTACTTC. Amino acids: CASSLIPSGRETQYF.

This clonotype was seen a handful of times. The chain recombines TRBV11-2 with TRBJ2-3, with 15 bases identical to TRBD2. V trimming: 0 bases; J trimming: 3 bases; junction bases outside the gene matches: 4. CDR3 length: 18 amino acids. Germline loops: CDR1 SGHAT, CDR2 FQNNGV. Here the CDR3 reads CASSLDRTSGRATDTQYF. The DNA for the CDR3 is TGTGCCAGCAGCTTAGACCGGACTAGCGGGAGGGCAACAGATACGCAGTATTTT.

This clonotype turned up a few times. This chain joins TRBV19 and TRBJ2-2; D might be TRBD1 (6 bases). Germline V CDR1 and CDR2: LNHDA, SQIVND (reference sequence). Trimming removed 5 bases from V and 5 bases from J, with 15 bases in between. The CDR3 has 15 residues. The CDR3 region is CASSRDIDSTGELFF. The CDR3 coding sequence is TGTGCCAGTAGTCGGGACATAGACTCAACCGGGGAGCTGTTTTTT.

There are many counts of this clonotype. V and J are TRBV7-9 and TRBJ2-1; 9 bases match TRBD2. Per germline, CDR1 SEHNR and CDR2 FQNEAQ (reference sequence). Trimming at V came to 11 bases and at J to 6 bases, leaving 11 bases not matched to a gene. The CDR3 covers 14 residues. The CDR3 coding sequence is TGTGCCTCCACCTATGTGACTAGCGGCAATGAGCAGTTCTTC. The encoded protein is CASTYVTSGNEQFF.

Only one count was recorded for this clonotype. The CDR3 protein is CASSLLWQGDNQPQHF. In DNA, the CDR3 is TGTGCCAGCAGCTTGCTATGGCAGGGTGACAATCAGCCCCAGCATTTT. V usage is TRBV5-6 and J usage is TRBJ1-5, with D possibly matching TRBD1 (5 bases). CDR3 length equals 16 residues. V dropped 1 base and J dropped 3 bases, with 14 bases sitting between them. Germline V lookup: CDR1 SGHDT, CDR2 YYEEEE.

In its sample, this clonotype was seen many times. The rearrangement joins TRBV7-9 to TRBJ2-5, with a possible D match to TRBD1 (5 bases). The CDR3 contains 14 residues. V was pared by 5 bases and J by 4 bases, with 14 bases between. Germline V lookup: CDR1 SEHNR, CDR2 FQNEAQ (reference sequence). The DNA of the CDR3 is TGTGCCAGCAGCCACGGCGGCCAGGGAGAGACCCAGTACTTC. Amino acid sequence: CASSHGGQGETQYF.

This clonotype was counted many times. V is TRBV27 and J is TRBJ2-3; weak D call: TRBD2 (6 bases). The DNA end lines up better with TRBJ2-5; the J call may be wrong. Germline CDR1 reads MNHEY; CDR2 reads SMNVEV (reference sequence). This CDR3 is 17 amino acids long. As DNA, the CDR3 is TGTGCCAGCTTCCCCAAAAAGGGTGCAGCGGGCCAGAAGACCCAGTACTTC. Translated: CASFPKKGAAGQKTQYF.

The chain employs TRBV19 and TRBJ2-3; a weak D match, TRBD2 (5 bases). The CDR3 has 15 residues. Looked up from germline, CDR1 is LNHDA and CDR2 is SQIVND (reference sequence). V was pared by 5 bases and J by 1 base, with 13 bases between. As DNA, the CDR3 is TGTGCCAGTAGTCCCCAAAGCGGCGGCACAGATACGCAGTATTTT. It encodes CASSPQSGGTDTQYF.

This clonotype was found a few times. This chain links TRBV10-3 with TRBJ2-1, with TRBD1 as a possible D gene (7 bases). The V gene's germline CDR1 is ENHRY and CDR2 SYGVKD. CDR3 length: 12 amino acids. V was shortened by 7 bases and J by 8 bases, with 12 bases between the two germline ends. CDR3 residues: CAITGGGDEQFF. As DNA, the CDR3 is TGTGCCATCACAGGAGGGGGCGATGAGCAGTTCTTC.